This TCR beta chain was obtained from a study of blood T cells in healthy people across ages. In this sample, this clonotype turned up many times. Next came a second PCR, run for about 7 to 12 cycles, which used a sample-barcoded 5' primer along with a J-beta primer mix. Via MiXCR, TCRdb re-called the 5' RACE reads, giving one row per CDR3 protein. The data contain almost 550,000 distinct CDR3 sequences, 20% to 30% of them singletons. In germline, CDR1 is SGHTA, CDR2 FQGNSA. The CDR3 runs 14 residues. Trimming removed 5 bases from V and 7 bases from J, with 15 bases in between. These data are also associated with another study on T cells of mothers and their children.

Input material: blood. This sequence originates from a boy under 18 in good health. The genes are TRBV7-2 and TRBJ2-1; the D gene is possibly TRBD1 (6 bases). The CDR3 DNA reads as TGTGCCAGCAGCACAACAGGGATCGGAAATGAGCAGTTCTTC. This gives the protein CASSTTGIGNEQFF.